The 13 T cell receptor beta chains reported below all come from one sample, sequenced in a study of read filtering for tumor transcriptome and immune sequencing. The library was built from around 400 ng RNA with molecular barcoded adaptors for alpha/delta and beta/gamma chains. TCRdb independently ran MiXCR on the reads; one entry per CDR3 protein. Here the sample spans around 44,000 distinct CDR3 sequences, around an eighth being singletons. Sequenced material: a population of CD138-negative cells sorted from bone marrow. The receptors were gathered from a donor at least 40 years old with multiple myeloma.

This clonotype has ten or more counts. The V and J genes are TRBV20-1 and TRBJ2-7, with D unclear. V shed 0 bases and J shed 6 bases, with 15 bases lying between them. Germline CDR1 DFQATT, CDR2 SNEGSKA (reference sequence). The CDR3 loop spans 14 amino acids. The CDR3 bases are TGCAGTGCTAGAGATTGGGTGGGAATGACCGAGCAGTACTTC. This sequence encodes CSARDWVGMTEQYF.

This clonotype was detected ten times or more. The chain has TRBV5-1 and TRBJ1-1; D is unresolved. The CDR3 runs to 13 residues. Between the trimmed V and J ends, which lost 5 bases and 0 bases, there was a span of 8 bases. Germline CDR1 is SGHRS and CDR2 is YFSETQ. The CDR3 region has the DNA TGCGCCAGCAGTCGGGATGTGAACACTGAAGCTTTCTTT. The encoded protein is CASSRDVNTEAFF.

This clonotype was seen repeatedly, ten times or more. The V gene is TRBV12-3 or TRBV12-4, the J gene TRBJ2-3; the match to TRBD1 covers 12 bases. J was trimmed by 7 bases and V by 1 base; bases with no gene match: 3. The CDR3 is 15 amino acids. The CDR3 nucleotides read TGTGCCAGCAGTTTAGTGGGACAGGGGGCAAATACGCAGTATTTT. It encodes CASSLVGQGANTQYF.

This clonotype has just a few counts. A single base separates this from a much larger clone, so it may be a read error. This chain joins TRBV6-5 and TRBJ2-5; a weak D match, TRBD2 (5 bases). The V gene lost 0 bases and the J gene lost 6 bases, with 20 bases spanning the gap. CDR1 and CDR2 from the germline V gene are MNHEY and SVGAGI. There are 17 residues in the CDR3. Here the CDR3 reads CASSYSTEVEGLQTQYF. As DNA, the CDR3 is TGTGCCAGCAGTTACTCAACTGAAGTCGAGGGCCTACAGACCCAGTACTTC.

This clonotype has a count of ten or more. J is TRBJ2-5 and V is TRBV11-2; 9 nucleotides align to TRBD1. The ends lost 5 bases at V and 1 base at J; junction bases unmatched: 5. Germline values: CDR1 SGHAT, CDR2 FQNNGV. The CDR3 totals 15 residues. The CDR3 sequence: CASSPGTGPQETQYF. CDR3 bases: TGTGCCAGCAGCCCCGGGACAGGGCCCCAAGAGACCCAGTACTTC.

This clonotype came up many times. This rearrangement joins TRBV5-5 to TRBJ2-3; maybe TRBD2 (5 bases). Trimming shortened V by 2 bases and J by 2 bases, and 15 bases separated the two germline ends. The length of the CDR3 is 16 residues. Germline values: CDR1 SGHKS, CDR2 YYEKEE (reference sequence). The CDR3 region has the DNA TGTGCCAGCAGCTTTTACCGGGGAGTGGACACAGATACGCAGTATTTT. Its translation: CASSFYRGVDTDTQYF.

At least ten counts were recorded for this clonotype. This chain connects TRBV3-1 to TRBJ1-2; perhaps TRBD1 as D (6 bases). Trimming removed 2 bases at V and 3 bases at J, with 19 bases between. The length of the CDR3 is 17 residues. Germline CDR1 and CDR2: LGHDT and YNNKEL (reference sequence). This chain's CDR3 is CASSQWGGGRGDYGYTF. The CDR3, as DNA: TGTGCCAGCAGCCAATGGGGAGGTGGCAGGGGCGACTATGGCTACACCTTC.

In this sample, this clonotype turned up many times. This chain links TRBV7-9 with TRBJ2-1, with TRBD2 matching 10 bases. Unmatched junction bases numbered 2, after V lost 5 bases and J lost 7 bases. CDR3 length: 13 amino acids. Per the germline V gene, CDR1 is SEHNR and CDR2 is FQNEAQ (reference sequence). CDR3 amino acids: CASSRTSGNEQFF. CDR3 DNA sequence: TGTGCCAGCAGCCGGACTAGCGGTAATGAGCAGTTCTTC.

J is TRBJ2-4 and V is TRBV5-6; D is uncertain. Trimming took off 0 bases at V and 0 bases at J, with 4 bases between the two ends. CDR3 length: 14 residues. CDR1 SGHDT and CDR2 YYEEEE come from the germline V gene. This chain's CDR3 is CASSLGVAKNIQYF. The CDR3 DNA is TGTGCCAGCAGCTTGGGCGTAGCCAAAAACATTCAGTACTTC.

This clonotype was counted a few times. CDR3 DNA: TGCAGTGCTCTAACAGCGGCTAGCCGTGAGGGGTTCTTC. This gives the protein CSALTAASREGFF. The V gene is TRBV20-1, the J gene TRBJ2-1; possible D gene TRBD2, 5 bases. The germline V gene encodes CDR1 DFQATT and CDR2 SNEGSKA (reference sequence). Between the trimmed V and J ends, which lost 5 bases and 15 bases, there was a span of 23 bases. The CDR3 is made up of 13 amino acids.

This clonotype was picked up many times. In DNA, the CDR3 is TGTGCCAGCAGCTTAGTGGTGGGGCTAGCGAGTGAGACCCAGTACTTC. It codes for CASSLVVGLASETQYF. The V call is TRBV7-2, the J call TRBJ2-5; D might be TRBD2 (6 bases). Trimming removed 1 base from V and 5 bases from J, with 17 bases in between. Germline CDR1 is SGHTA and CDR2 is FQGNSA. The CDR3 is 16 amino acids. Complete variable domain (other parts from reference TRBV7-2 and TRBJ2-5): GAGVSQSPSNKVTEKGKDVELRCDPISGHTALYWYRQSLGQGLEFLIYFQGNSAPDKSGLPSDRFSAERTGGSVSTLTIQRTQQEDSAVYLCASSLVVGLASETQYFGPGTRLLVL.

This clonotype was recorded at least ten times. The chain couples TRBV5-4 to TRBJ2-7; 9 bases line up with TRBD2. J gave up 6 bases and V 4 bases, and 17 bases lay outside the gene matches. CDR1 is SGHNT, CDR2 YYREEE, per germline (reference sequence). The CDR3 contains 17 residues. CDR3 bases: TGTGCCAGCAGCCTCATCGGTTTTTCGGGACTAGCTCGCGAGCAGTACTTC. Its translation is CASSLIGFSGLAREQYF.

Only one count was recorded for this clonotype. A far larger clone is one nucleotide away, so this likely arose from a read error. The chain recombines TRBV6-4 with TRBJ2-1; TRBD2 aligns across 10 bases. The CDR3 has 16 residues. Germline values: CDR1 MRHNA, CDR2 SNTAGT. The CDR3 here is CACRAPGLANYNEQFF. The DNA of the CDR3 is TGTGCCTGCAGAGCCCCGGGACTAGCGAACTACAATGAGCAGTTCTTC.